The rows below give T cell receptor beta chains drawn from one sample of a study of CD8 T cells in Susac syndrome. TCRdb re-analysed the immunoSEQ multiplex PCR reads in MiXCR, keeping a single row per CDR3 protein. The sample shows around 150,000 distinct CDR3 sequences, around 96% of them seen only once. Sequenced: CD4+ T cells from PBMCs. These receptors came from a human donor in good health. CDR3s include the opening cysteine and the closing phenylalanine or tryptophan. The D gene is left open where the match is weak. The size entry is marked missing in some rows and otherwise reads once, few, many or a size class.

j_call clone_size v_call d_call cdr3_nt cdr3_aa
TRBJ1-1 - TRBV4-2 - TGTGCCAGCAGCCAAGATGGGAGTTCAGGGACTGAAGCTTTCTTT CASSQDGSSGTEAFF
TRBJ2-3 few TRBV12-3/TRBV12-4 TRBD2 TGTGCCAGCAGTTTAGCTAGCGGGCCCGATACGCAGTATTTT CASSLASGPDTQYF
TRBJ2-2 - TRBV3-1 TRBD2 TGTGCCAGCAGCCAAGATGGGGGGGTCACCGGGGAGCTGTTTTTT CASSQDGGVTGELFF
TRBJ2-5 - TRBV20-1 - TGCAGTGCTAGCGGGGGCCCTCAAGAGACCCAGTACTTC CSASGGPQETQYF
TRBJ2-1 - TRBV19 TRBD2 TGTGCCACCAGACTAGCGGGAATATACAATGAGCAGTTCTTC CATRLAGIYNEQFF
TRBJ2-7 - TRBV20-1 - TGCAGTGCTAGTCCGGGAACCAACTCCTACGAGCAGTACTTC CSASPGTNSYEQYF
TRBJ2-7 - TRBV20-1 - TGCAGTGCTAGAGATCGGATAGCGGCCTACGAGCAGTACTTC CSARDRIAAYEQYF
TRBJ1-2 - TRBV3-1 - TGTGCCAGCAGCCAAGAGGACAGTAACTATGGCTACACCTTC CASSQEDSNYGYTF
TRBJ2-2 once TRBV29-1 - TGCAGCGTTGTGGTCACCGGGGAGCTGTTTTTT CSVVVTGELFF
TRBJ2-1 once TRBV19 TRBD1 TGTGCCAGTGGGACAGGTAGGCGGAATGAGCAGTTCTTC CASGTGRRNEQFF
TRBJ2-7 - TRBV20-1 - TGCAGTGCGATAATCGCCGACAACTCCTACGAGCAGTACTTC CSAIIADNSYEQYF
TRBJ2-3 - TRBV5-1 - TGCGCCAGCAAAGGTAGAGATACGCAGTATTTT CASKGRDTQYF
TRBJ1-6 few TRBV9 - TGTGCCAGCAGCGTAGGGGGCGATAATTCACCCCTCCACTTT CASSVGGDNSPLHF
TRBJ2-1 - TRBV12-3/TRBV12-4 - TGTGCCAGCAGCGAAGAACAGGGAGGTAATGAGCAGTTCTTC CASSEEQGGNEQFF
TRBJ1-5 - TRBV5-4 - TGTGCCAGCAGCTCTGGTAGCAATCAGCCCCAGCATTTT CASSSGSNQPQHF
TRBJ2-5 - TRBV6-2/TRBV6-3 - TGTGCCAGCAGTTCCAGGGTGCTCGGAGAGACCCAGTACTTC CASSSRVLGETQYF
TRBJ2-1 once TRBV4-2 TRBD2 TGTGCCAGCAGCCCCGGGACTAGCGGGGGGGCCACGTTCTTC CASSPGTSGGATFF
TRBJ2-1 - TRBV7-6 - TGTGCCAGCAGCTTAGCAGGGGTTCAGGGCAATGAGCAGTTCTTC CASSLAGVQGNEQFF
TRBJ1-5 - TRBV6-5 TRBD1 TGTGCCAGCAGGATCGGGACAGTTAGCAATCAGCCCCAGCATTTT CASRIGTVSNQPQHF
TRBJ2-1 - TRBV12-3/TRBV12-4 - TGTGCCAGCAGTTTAACGGCCCAGGGCCCGTTCTTC CASSLTAQGPFF
TRBJ2-1 - TRBV29-1 - TGCAGCGTTGATGGTAGCGCGGCGGACAATGAGCAGTTCTTC CSVDGSAADNEQFF
TRBJ2-5 once TRBV29-1 TRBD2 TGCAGCGCCCAGACTAGCTCGGAGACCCAGTACTTC CSAQTSSETQYF
TRBJ1-2 few TRBV4-1 - TGCGCCAGCAGCCAAGATTTTGCGGGAAGTGACTACACCTTC CASSQDFAGSDYTF
TRBJ1-1 - TRBV5-4 - TGTGCCAGCAGCTTCTCGACATCGAACACTGAAGCTTTCTTT CASSFSTSNTEAFF
TRBJ2-1 - TRBV24-1 - TGTGCCACCAGTGACGCCTTGAGCTCCTACAATGAGCAGTTCTTC CATSDALSSYNEQFF
TRBJ1-2 few TRBV27 TRBD1 TGTGCCAGCAGTGGGACAGCGAATTATGGCTACACCTTC CASSGTANYGYTF
TRBJ2-5 once TRBV14 TRBD2 TGTGCCAGCAGCCAAAGTCTGGCTAGCGGATGGGGCGAGACCCAGTACTTC CASSQSLASGWGETQYF
TRBJ1-5 - TRBV30 - TGTGCCTGGAGTCCCTCGGGGGGGCCCCAGCATTTT CAWSPSGGPQHF
TRBJ1-5 - TRBV29-1 TRBD1 TGCAGCGTGACCGGGACAGATAGCAATCAGCCCCAGCATTTT CSVTGTDSNQPQHF
TRBJ2-7 - TRBV18 - TGTGCCAGCTCGACCGCAGGGTCGTACGAGCAGTACTTC CASSTAGSYEQYF
TRBJ2-5 - TRBV18 - TGTGCCAGCTCACCATCCCAAAGCAAAGAGACCCAGTACTTC CASSPSQSKETQYF
TRBJ2-1 - TRBV20-1 TRBD2 TGCAGTGCTAGAGATGCCGGCCTAGCGGGGGGACCCGCCTACAATGAGCAGTTCTTC CSARDAGLAGGPAYNEQFF
TRBJ1-2 - TRBV6-5 TRBD1 TGTGCCAGCGGAGGCCCAGGACAGGGGTGGCGTGGCTACACCTTC CASGGPGQGWRGYTF
TRBJ2-3 - TRBV5-6 - TGTGCCAGCAGCTTCATTCTCAGGGGCCCAGATACGCAGTATTTT CASSFILRGPDTQYF
TRBJ1-2 - TRBV27 TRBD1 TGTGCCAGCAGTTACCTGGGACAGGGGTACTATGGCTACACCTTC CASSYLGQGYYGYTF
TRBJ1-5 - TRBV20-1 TRBD1 TGCAGTGCTTTCAGGACAGGGAGCAATCAGCCCCAGCATTTT CSAFRTGSNQPQHF
TRBJ2-3 - TRBV5-1 - TGCGCCAGCAGCGGCGGACAGACCCAAGATACGCAGTATTTT CASSGGQTQDTQYF
TRBJ2-5 - TRBV30 - TGTGCCTGGAGTCAAGGCAGTCAATACCAAGAGACCCAGTACTTC CAWSQGSQYQETQYF
TRBJ1-1 - TRBV30 - TGTGCCTGGACCCGGGGCCTGAACACTGAAGCTTTCTTT CAWTRGLNTEAFF
TRBJ2-6 - TRBV15 - TGTGCCACCAGCAGAGATCGGGTAGCCTCTGGGGCCAACGTCCTGACTTTC CATSRDRVASGANVLTF
TRBJ2-5 - TRBV20-1 TRBD2 TGCAGTGCCCCTCGCGGGGGGCGAGAGACCCAGTACTTC CSAPRGGRETQYF
TRBJ2-5 - TRBV3-1 - TGTGCCAGCAGCCAACATTCGGAGACCCAGTACTTC CASSQHSETQYF
TRBJ2-5 once TRBV18 TRBD1 TGTGCCAGCTCACCAGGGACAGGGGGCGAAGAGACCCAGTACTTC CASSPGTGGEETQYF
TRBJ2-3 - TRBV28 TRBD1 TGTGCCAGCAGCCGCAGGGGGACGGGCACAGATACGCAGTATTTT CASSRRGTGTDTQYF
TRBJ1-5 - TRBV28 - TGTGCCAGCAGTTTCCCCGTCCGCAATCAGCCCCAGCATTTT CASSFPVRNQPQHF
TRBJ2-1 - TRBV24-1 - TGTGCCACCAGTGATAGCCGGGGAAACAATGAGCAGTTCTTC CATSDSRGNNEQFF
TRBJ2-1 - TRBV6-2/TRBV6-3 - TGTGCCAGCTCGTCCTCCGGGTTTAGGGCTGAGCAGTTCTTC CASSSSGFRAEQFF